A selection of T cell receptor beta chains follows, all from one sample in a study of type 1 and type 2 diabetes patients. TCRdb independently ran MiXCR on the multiplex PCR reads; one entry per CDR3 protein. The table lists 250,000 or so distinct CDR3 sequences, roughly 48% of them singletons, with around 15% in the top ten. Sequencing was performed on peripheral blood mononuclear cells (PBMCs). All receptors come from a man aged 18 to 30 with type 2 diabetes. Both conserved end residues are part of each CDR3. D genes are given only for firm matches. The size of a clone is reported for some rows only, either as once, few or many, or as a class for expanded clones.

abundance: -; v_gene: TRBV9; d_gene: TRBD2; j_gene: TRBJ2-7; CDR3nt: TGTGCCAGCAGCCCAGACAATAGCGGGAGTTACGAGCAGTACTTC; CDR3aa: CASSPDNSGSYEQYF
abundance: few; v_gene: TRBV15; d_gene: -; j_gene: TRBJ2-5; CDR3nt: TGTGCCACCAGCAGAGACCAAGGCGAGACCCAGTACTTC; CDR3aa: CATSRDQGETQYF
abundance: -; v_gene: TRBV20-1; d_gene: -; j_gene: TRBJ2-7; CDR3nt: TGCAGTGCTAGAGGGCACCGAACCTACGAGCAGTACTTC; CDR3aa: CSARGHRTYEQYF
abundance: -; v_gene: TRBV10-3; d_gene: TRBD2; j_gene: TRBJ2-2; CDR3nt: TGTGCCATCAGTGAGACTAGCGGGGGACCAACCGGGGAGCTGTTTTTT; CDR3aa: CAISETSGGPTGELFF
abundance: -; v_gene: TRBV12-3/TRBV12-4; d_gene: -; j_gene: TRBJ2-7; CDR3nt: TGTGCCAGCAGTTTAAGTAGCAGCTACGAGCAGTACTTC; CDR3aa: CASSLSSSYEQYF
abundance: few; v_gene: TRBV7-3; d_gene: TRBD1; j_gene: TRBJ1-1; CDR3nt: TGTGCCAGCAGCCAGACAGGGGTGAAAGAAGCTTTCTTT; CDR3aa: CASSQTGVKEAFF
abundance: few; v_gene: TRBV20-1; d_gene: -; j_gene: TRBJ2-7; CDR3nt: TGCAGTGCAGGGCAGTTACATTCCTACGAGCAGTACTTC; CDR3aa: CSAGQLHSYEQYF
abundance: -; v_gene: TRBV10-3; d_gene: -; j_gene: TRBJ2-5; CDR3nt: TGTGCCAGCAGTTACTCGAGGGGCGGGGAGACCCAGTACTTC; CDR3aa: CASSYSRGGETQYF
abundance: few; v_gene: TRBV20-1; d_gene: -; j_gene: TRBJ1-2; CDR3nt: TGCAGTGCACAAGGGGCAGTAGACTATGGCTACACCTTC; CDR3aa: CSAQGAVDYGYTF
abundance: few; v_gene: TRBV20-1; d_gene: TRBD2; j_gene: TRBJ2-3; CDR3nt: TGCAGTGGTTCGACTAGCGGGGCCACAGATACGCAGTATTTT; CDR3aa: CSGSTSGATDTQYF
abundance: few; v_gene: TRBV7-8; d_gene: TRBD2; j_gene: TRBJ2-7; CDR3nt: TGTGCCAGCAGCCAATTACTAGCGGGAGTAAGAGAGCAGTACTTC; CDR3aa: CASSQLLAGVREQYF
abundance: -; v_gene: TRBV6-6; d_gene: -; j_gene: TRBJ1-6; CDR3nt: TGTGCCAGCAGTTACGTAAGGGATTCACCCCTCCACTTT; CDR3aa: CASSYVRDSPLHF
abundance: -; v_gene: TRBV15; d_gene: -; j_gene: TRBJ2-1; CDR3nt: TGTGCCACCAGCATGTGGGGTGACGGGAATGAGCAGTTCTTC; CDR3aa: CATSMWGDGNEQFF
abundance: many; v_gene: TRBV25-1; d_gene: -; j_gene: TRBJ1-5; CDR3nt: TGTGCCAGCAGTACCAGCAATCAGCCCCAGCATTTT; CDR3aa: CASSTSNQPQHF
abundance: -; v_gene: TRBV7-8; d_gene: -; j_gene: TRBJ2-3; CDR3nt: TGTGCCAGCAGCTTATCGAAGGGTCCACAGTATTTT; CDR3aa: CASSLSKGPQYF
abundance: many; v_gene: TRBV2; d_gene: -; j_gene: TRBJ1-2; CDR3nt: TGTGCCAGCAGTGAAGGGCATCTCAACTATGGCTACACCTTC; CDR3aa: CASSEGHLNYGYTF
abundance: -; v_gene: TRBV19; d_gene: TRBD1; j_gene: TRBJ1-4; CDR3nt: TGTGCCAGTAGTTATAGGACAGGGAATGAAAAACTGTTTTTT; CDR3aa: CASSYRTGNEKLFF
abundance: many; v_gene: TRBV10-2; d_gene: -; j_gene: TRBJ1-6; CDR3nt: TGCGCCAGCAGTGAGAGGGTGGGTTCCTATAATTCACCCCTCCACTTT; CDR3aa: CASSERVGSYNSPLHF
abundance: -; v_gene: TRBV15; d_gene: -; j_gene: TRBJ1-4; CDR3nt: TGTGCCACCAGCAGAGTGCGGAGTAATGAAAAACTGTTTTTT; CDR3aa: CATSRVRSNEKLFF
abundance: -; v_gene: TRBV27; d_gene: -; j_gene: TRBJ2-1; CDR3nt: TGTGCCAGCAGTTTAGTTCAGGGAGGCTCCTACAATGAGCAGTTCTTC; CDR3aa: CASSLVQGGSYNEQFF
abundance: -; v_gene: TRBV19; d_gene: TRBD2; j_gene: TRBJ2-3; CDR3nt: TGTGCCAGTAGCGGACTAGCGGGGGGCCAGGGGTCGACCTGGCCCTACACAGATACGCAGTATTTT; CDR3aa: CASSGLAGGQGSTWPYTDTQYF
abundance: -; v_gene: TRBV28; d_gene: -; j_gene: TRBJ2-7; CDR3nt: TGTGCCAGCAGTTTAGGCAGGGGAGGCTCCTACGAGCAGTACTTC; CDR3aa: CASSLGRGGSYEQYF
abundance: -; v_gene: TRBV30; d_gene: -; j_gene: TRBJ2-1; CDR3nt: TGTGCCTGGAGTCGGAGACAGGAACCCAATGAGCAGTTCTTC; CDR3aa: CAWSRRQEPNEQFF
abundance: once; v_gene: TRBV12-3/TRBV12-4; d_gene: -; j_gene: TRBJ1-6; CDR3nt: TGTGCCAGCAGTTTATCGGGCTCGTTTTCACCCCTCCACTTT; CDR3aa: CASSLSGSFSPLHF
abundance: -; v_gene: TRBV6-4; d_gene: -; j_gene: TRBJ2-1; CDR3nt: TGTGCCAGCAGCTCCTTGGACTTCTCCAATGAGCAGTTCTTC; CDR3aa: CASSSLDFSNEQFF
abundance: few; v_gene: TRBV6-5; d_gene: -; j_gene: TRBJ2-5; CDR3nt: TGTGCCAGCAGTTCCGGGGTCGCCAGGGATTTAGAGACCCAGTACTTC; CDR3aa: CASSSGVARDLETQYF
abundance: -; v_gene: TRBV2; d_gene: -; j_gene: TRBJ2-5; CDR3nt: TGTGCCAGCTCCTTAAGGAGGGAATGGGAGACCCAGTACTTC; CDR3aa: CASSLRREWETQYF
abundance: many; v_gene: TRBV2; d_gene: -; j_gene: TRBJ2-7; CDR3nt: TGTGCCAGCAGTGGTTCCCCAGGGGAGGAGCAGTACTTC; CDR3aa: CASSGSPGEEQYF
abundance: few; v_gene: TRBV15; d_gene: TRBD1; j_gene: TRBJ2-2; CDR3nt: TGTGCCACCAGCACCGACCTGGACAGGGGTTACACCGGGGAGCTGTTTTTT; CDR3aa: CATSTDLDRGYTGELFF
abundance: -; v_gene: TRBV5-6; d_gene: -; j_gene: TRBJ1-1; CDR3nt: TGTGCCAGCAGCTTGAACAGGAGGCACACTGAAGCTTTCTTT; CDR3aa: CASSLNRRHTEAFF
abundance: -; v_gene: TRBV7-2; d_gene: TRBD2; j_gene: TRBJ2-5; CDR3nt: TGTGCCAGCAGTTATAGCGGGATCCTCCAAGAGACCCAGTACTTC; CDR3aa: CASSYSGILQETQYF
abundance: few; v_gene: TRBV20-1; d_gene: TRBD2; j_gene: TRBJ2-5; CDR3nt: TGCAGTGCTAGGCGGGGGGTTGACCAGTACTTC; CDR3aa: CSARRGVDQYF
abundance: -; v_gene: TRBV7-6; d_gene: TRBD1; j_gene: TRBJ2-1; CDR3nt: TGTGCCAGCAGCATGACAGGGGGGAGTGAGCAGTTCTTC; CDR3aa: CASSMTGGSEQFF
abundance: -; v_gene: TRBV30; d_gene: -; j_gene: TRBJ2-2; CDR3nt: TGTGCCTGGAGCTCCGTTAGCCCCGGGGAGCTGTTTTTT; CDR3aa: CAWSSVSPGELFF
abundance: -; v_gene: TRBV3-1; d_gene: -; j_gene: TRBJ2-7; CDR3nt: TGTGCCAGCAGCCAAGGTGTGGGGGCTAGGGACTTC; CDR3aa: CASSQGVGARDF
abundance: -; v_gene: TRBV19; d_gene: TRBD1; j_gene: TRBJ1-1; CDR3nt: TGTGCCAGTAATGTCAACAGGGGGCTCGAAGCTTTCTTT; CDR3aa: CASNVNRGLEAFF
abundance: -; v_gene: TRBV14; d_gene: -; j_gene: TRBJ2-1; CDR3nt: TGTGCCAGCAGCCAGGGGGAGGCCCCCTACAATGAGCAGTTCTTC; CDR3aa: CASSQGEAPYNEQFF
abundance: -; v_gene: TRBV7-2; d_gene: TRBD2; j_gene: TRBJ2-5; CDR3nt: TGTGCCAGCAGGGGGACTAGCGACCAAGAGACCCAGTACTTC; CDR3aa: CASRGTSDQETQYF
abundance: -; v_gene: TRBV5-1; d_gene: -; j_gene: TRBJ1-4; CDR3nt: TGCGCCAGCAGCCTGATACCCGTCTCGGGGGGTGGGTTAAATGAAAAACTGTTTTTT; CDR3aa: CASSLIPVSGGGLNEKLFF
abundance: -; v_gene: TRBV27; d_gene: -; j_gene: TRBJ1-1; CDR3nt: TGTGCCAGCAGTTTAGAGGGGGGGTTGACTGAAGCTTTCTTT; CDR3aa: CASSLEGGLTEAFF
abundance: -; v_gene: TRBV20-1; d_gene: -; j_gene: TRBJ2-7; CDR3nt: TGCAGTGCTAGTGGAGGGGGGGGGCCTACCTACGAGCAGTACTTC; CDR3aa: CSASGGGGPTYEQYF
abundance: -; v_gene: TRBV12-3/TRBV12-4; d_gene: TRBD1; j_gene: TRBJ1-5; CDR3nt: TGTGCCAGCAGTGGGGACAGGGGAAATCAGCCCCAGCATTTT; CDR3aa: CASSGDRGNQPQHF
abundance: many; v_gene: TRBV19; d_gene: -; j_gene: TRBJ1-1; CDR3nt: TGTGCCAGTAGTAGGCGAATAGGCACAGAGAACACTGAAGCTTTCTTT; CDR3aa: CASSRRIGTENTEAFF
abundance: -; v_gene: TRBV6-5; d_gene: TRBD1; j_gene: TRBJ1-1; CDR3nt: TGTGCCAGCAGCTTAGGGGGCATGGTCACTGAAGCTTTCTTT; CDR3aa: CASSLGGMVTEAFF